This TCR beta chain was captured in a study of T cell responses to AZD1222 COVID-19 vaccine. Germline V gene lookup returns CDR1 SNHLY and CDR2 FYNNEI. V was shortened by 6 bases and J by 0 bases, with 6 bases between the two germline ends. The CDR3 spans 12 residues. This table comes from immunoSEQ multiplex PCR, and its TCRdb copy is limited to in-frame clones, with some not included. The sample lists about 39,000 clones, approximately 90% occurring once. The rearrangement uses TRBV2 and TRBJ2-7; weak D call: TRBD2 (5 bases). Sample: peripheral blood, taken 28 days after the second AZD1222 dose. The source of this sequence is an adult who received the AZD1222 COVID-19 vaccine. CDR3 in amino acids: CASSRDSYEQYF. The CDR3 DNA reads TGTGCCAGCAGCCGGGACTCCTACGAGCAGTACTTC.